Each of the 10 T cell receptor beta chains below was sequenced from the same sample in a study of cytomegalovirus exposure and HLA in healthy donors. The data were produced by immunoSEQ multiplex PCR, yet TCRdb's version contains in-frame clones alone and is incomplete. Of fewer than 200,000 clones listed, about 89% are singletons. Sequenced input: PBMCs. These receptors were obtained from a young man in good health and CMV-seropositive.

This chain joins TRBV2 and TRBJ2-5; D is uncertain. Looked up from germline, CDR1 is SNHLY and CDR2 is FYNNEI. Trimming took off 5 bases at V and 4 bases at J, with 8 bases between the two ends. The length of the CDR3 is 12 residues. The chain's CDR3 is CASSPDIETQYF. CDR3 sequence (DNA): TGTGCCAGCAGTCCGGATATAGAGACCCAGTACTTC.

The J gene is TRBJ1-3, the V gene TRBV18; possible D gene TRBD1, 5 bases. Germline CDR1 reads KGHSH; CDR2 reads LQKENI. Trimming stripped 1 base from V and 4 bases from J, with 8 bases between. CDR3 length: 14 residues. The CDR3 loop is CASSPLAGGNTIYF. CDR3 bases: TGTGCCAGCTCACCACTTGCAGGGGGAAACACCATATATTTT.

The chain employs TRBV11-3 and TRBJ1-3; no reliable D call. This CDR3 is built from 12 residues. Trimming stripped 3 bases from V and 6 bases from J, with 6 bases between. Germline CDR1 reads SGHNT; CDR2 reads YENEEA. The CDR3 loop reads CASSLRANTIYF. The CDR3 DNA sequence: TGTGCCAGCAGCTTGCGTGCAAACACCATATATTTT.

To note about this clone: This specimen includes other DNA sequences encoding the same CDR3. This chain uses TRBV20-1 with TRBJ2-1; possibly TRBD1 or TRBD2 for D (6 bases each). The CDR3 is 11 residues long. The germline CDR1 and CDR2 sequences are DFQATT and SNEGSKA (reference sequence). Trimming removed 6 bases at V and 8 bases at J, with 11 bases between. As DNA, the CDR3 is TGCAGTGCGGGAAGGGGGGATGAGCAGTTCTTC. It yields the protein CSAGRGDEQFF.

The chain uses TRBV7-6 and TRBJ1-1; 9 bases line up with TRBD1. This CDR3 region has 19 residues. Germline CDR1 is SGHVS and CDR2 is FNYEAQ. V lost 4 bases, J lost 4 bases, and 19 bases stayed unmatched. The CDR3 here is CASSSLGGQGFGRGTEAFF. The CDR3 bases are TGTGCCAGCAGCTCGTTGGGAGGACAGGGGTTCGGAAGGGGCACTGAAGCTTTCTTT.

This clone was recorded once. This sequence joins TRBV11-2 and TRBJ1-5; TRBD1 is a possible D gene (5 bases). The V gene's germline CDR1 is SGHAT and CDR2 FQNNGV. V lost 0 bases and J 0 bases, leaving 12 bases between the germline ends. CDR3 size: 17 residues. The DNA of the CDR3 is TGTGCCAGCAGCTTAGATCAGGGTTTGGGTAGCAATCAGCCCCAGCATTTT. Translated: CASSLDQGLGSNQPQHF.

The rearrangement links TRBV6-4 to TRBJ1-4, with TRBD1 as a possible D gene (5 bases). The germline V gene encodes CDR1 MRHNA and CDR2 SNTAGT. Trimming cost V 2 bases and J 11 bases, with 9 bases left between them. The CDR3 covers 12 residues. The CDR3 here is CASSDGAGKLFF. In DNA form, the CDR3 reads TGTGCCAGCAGTGACGGGGCCGGGAAACTGTTTTTT.

V and J are TRBV18 and TRBJ1-2, with TRBD1 matching over 7 bases. Germline CDR1 and CDR2: KGHSH and LQKENI. This CDR3 is 14 amino acids long. The V segment lost 5 bases and the J segment 1 base; nucleotides outside the gene matches: 4. In DNA form, the CDR3 reads TGTGCCAGCTCAACGGACAGGATTAACTATGGCTACACCTTC. It encodes CASSTDRINYGYTF. Complete variable domain (other parts from reference TRBV18 and TRBJ1-2): NAGVMQNPRHLVRRRGQEARLRCSPMKGHSHVYWYRQLPEEGLKFMVYLQKENIIDESGMPKERFSAEFPKEGPSILRIQQVVRGDSAAYFCASSTDRINYGYTFGSGTRLTVV.

The chain combines TRBV27 with TRBJ1-3, with a possible D match to TRBD1 (6 bases). The germline V and J ends were trimmed by 3 bases and 8 bases, with 20 bases remaining between them. Germline CDR1 and CDR2: MNHEY and SMNVEV (reference sequence). This CDR3 spans 16 amino acids. The CDR3 DNA sequence: TGTGCCAGCAGTTTGCACCGGGACACCCGAGTAGACACCATATATTTT. This encodes CASSLHRDTRVDTIYF.

This clone appeared a single time. The J gene is TRBJ2-1, the V gene TRBV27; 10 positions match TRBD2. Trimming took 5 bases from V and 4 from J; bases not matched to a gene: 5. CDR1 is MNHEY, CDR2 SMNVEV, per germline (reference sequence). This CDR3 spans 15 amino acids. DNA for the CDR3: TGTGCCAGCAGTCTCCCACTAGCGGGGTACAATGAGCAGTTCTTC. Encoded protein: CASSLPLAGYNEQFF.